Here is one T cell receptor (beta chain) with its context. Seattle's enrolled individuals joined amid active infection and were then monitored longitudinally. The CDR3 has 16 residues. CDR1 and CDR2 from the germline V gene are SGHTA and FQGTGA. Trimming shortened V by 5 bases and J by 2 bases, and 17 bases separated the two germline ends. As processed by the authors: Nucleated cell counts were estimated from reference gene primer amplification. Only in-frame clones appear in the TCRdb table, and some are missing; sequencing was by immunoSEQ multiplex PCR. V and J calls and clone size are as listed in that table; D and trimming were resolved from the DNA. This table holds 200,000 or so clones, over 80% found once. This record comes from a study of blood T cell repertoires in COVID-19. Across the study: The study drew acute and convalescent COVID-19 samples from the United States, Italy and Spain. PBMCs, B-cell-depleted T cells, or T cells provided the cDNA or gDNA that made up the material.

This receptor was obtained from a man aged 30-40 years with COVID-19, enrolled during active disease. J is TRBJ2-3 and V is TRBV7-3; TRBD1 might be the D (6 bases). Sequenced material: peripheral blood. CDR3 DNA sequence: TGTGCCAGCAGCCTACGATCCGGGACAATCACAGATACGCAGTATTTT. This encodes CASSLRSGTITDTQYF.